A single sample is the source of the 13 T cell receptor beta chains below, sequenced in a study of blood T cell repertoires in COVID-19. This table comes from immunoSEQ multiplex PCR, and its TCRdb copy is limited to in-frame clones, with some not included. The sample lists 300,000 to 350,000 clones, around 80% occurring once. The sequenced sample consisted of peripheral blood. The receptors stem from a man aged 30-40 years with active or convalescent COVID-19.

The genes are TRBV25-1 and TRBJ2-7, with 8 bases aligning to TRBD1. The CDR3 has 15 amino acids. V lost 4 bases and J lost 5; bases outside the gene matches: 10. CDR1 MGHDK and CDR2 SYGVNS come from the germline V gene. The CDR3 protein is CASSAQTGGYHEQYF. CDR3 bases: TGTGCCAGCAGTGCTCAAACAGGGGGTTACCACGAGCAGTACTTC.

The V call is TRBV28, the J call TRBJ1-2; 10 bases map to TRBD1. The CDR3 length is 17 residues. Trimming took 2 bases from V and 7 from J; bases not matched to a gene: 13. From germline, CDR1 is MDHEN and CDR2 SYDVKM. CDR3 residues: CASSLGGQGPKMGGYTF. In DNA, the CDR3 is TGTGCCAGCAGTTTAGGGGGACAGGGGCCGAAAATGGGTGGCTACACCTTC.

A few counts support this clone. V gene TRBV7-2 combines with J gene TRBJ2-5; 7 nucleotides line up with TRBD2. Germline CDR1 reads SGHTA; CDR2 reads FQGNSA. The CDR3 contains 15 residues. Trimming at V came to 3 bases and at J to 4 bases, leaving 8 bases not matched to a gene. CDR3 nucleotides: TGTGCCAGCAGCTTCCAAGGCGGGGGTGGAGAGACCCAGTACTTC. It encodes CASSFQGGGGETQYF.

The rearrangement joins TRBV20-1 to TRBJ2-1; D not resolved. The CDR3 extends over 11 amino acids. CDR1 and CDR2 from the germline V gene are DFQATT and SNEGSKA (reference sequence). Trimming cost V 6 bases and J 4 bases, with 7 bases left between them. CDR3 sequence reads: CSAVPYNEQFF. The CDR3 DNA reads as TGCAGTGCCGTCCCTTACAATGAGCAGTTCTTC.

The chain links TRBV24-1 to TRBJ2-3, with TRBD2 matching over 10 bases. V dropped 3 bases and J dropped 4; count of bases not matched to a gene: 6. The CDR3 covers 16 residues. CDR1 is KGHDR and CDR2 is SFDVKD in the germline V gene. CDR3 coding DNA: TGTGCCACCAGTGATCCAAGCGGGGGGGGGCCAGATACGCAGTATTTT. Translating gives CATSDPSGGGPDTQYF.

The rearrangement uses TRBV12-3 or TRBV12-4 and TRBJ2-1; 9 nucleotides match TRBD2. V shed 5 bases and J 14 bases; nucleotides not matched to a gene: 4. The CDR3 is 11 amino acids. The CDR3, as DNA: TGTGCCAGCAGTGCGGGACTAGCAGAGTTCTTC. Its translation is CASSAGLAEFF.

The rearrangement links TRBV3-1 (or the pseudogene TRBV3-2) to TRBJ1-4, with D perhaps matching TRBD1 (6 bases). The CDR3 covers 17 residues. V was pared by 3 bases and J by 5 bases, with 19 bases between. CDR1 and CDR2 (germline): LGHDT, YNNKEL (reference sequence). The CDR3 sequence is CASSHLWGLRTNEKLFF. The CDR3 DNA sequence: TGTGCCAGCAGCCATCTTTGGGGGCTACGGACGAATGAAAAACTGTTTTTT.

This clone was found once. The rearrangement uses TRBV28 and TRBJ1-2; D is unclear. Germline V gene lookup returns CDR1 MDHEN and CDR2 SYDVKM. V was trimmed by 1 base and J by 7 bases, leaving 13 bases between them. This CDR3 has 14 amino acids. The CDR3 here is CASSLSSPHGGYTF. The DNA for the CDR3 is TGTGCCAGCAGTTTATCCAGTCCCCATGGTGGCTACACCTTC.

The chain joins TRBV19 to TRBJ2-5, with a possible D match to TRBD2 (6 bases). Trimming took 5 bases from V and 5 from J, leaving 12 bases between them. CDR3 length equals 13 residues. From germline, CDR1 is LNHDA and CDR2 SQIVND (reference sequence). CDR3 bases: TGTGCCAGTAGTTTCCCGGGGAGGGAGACCCAGTACTTC. It encodes CASSFPGRETQYF.

The chain uses TRBV7-9 and TRBJ1-6; 7 nucleotides agree with TRBD1. Germline V CDR1 and CDR2: SEHNR, FQNEAQ (reference sequence). CDR3 length: 14 amino acids. V gave up 4 bases and J gave up 7 bases; unmatched junction bases: 4. CDR3 DNA sequence: TGTGCCAGCAGCTGGGGGACAGAGAATTCACCCCTCCACTTT. Amino acid sequence: CASSWGTENSPLHF.

The rearrangement uses TRBV30 and TRBJ2-7; 8 nucleotides match TRBD1. Germline V gives CDR1 GTSNPN, CDR2 SVGIG (reference sequence). The CDR3 runs to 13 residues. V trimming: 3 bases; J trimming: 4 bases; junction bases outside the gene matches: 5. The CDR3 here is CAWSADREYEQYF. The DNA for the CDR3 is TGTGCCTGGAGCGCGGACAGGGAATACGAGCAGTACTTC.

The chain links TRBV10-3 to TRBJ1-3, with a tentative D call TRBD1 (5 bases). CDR1 is ENHRY and CDR2 is SYGVKD in the germline V gene. With 2 bases removed from V and 3 bases from J, the gap between germline ends came to 17 bases. The CDR3 has 17 residues. CDR3 sequence: CAISEASPSGYGNTIYF. Here the CDR3 DNA reads TGTGCCATCAGTGAGGCCTCGCCGTCAGGGTATGGAAACACCATATATTTT.

This clone was recorded only once. This chain uses TRBV5-1 with TRBJ2-3, with 11 positions matching TRBD2. The trim removed 0 bases at V and 3 bases at J, leaving 0 bases unmatched. The CDR3 is made up of 15 amino acids. Germline CDR1 is SGHRS and CDR2 is YFSETQ. This CDR3 is CASSLGLAGTDTQYF. In nucleotides, the CDR3 is TGCGCCAGCAGCTTGGGACTAGCGGGAACAGATACGCAGTATTTT.